Reported below is one T cell receptor beta chain. Antigen unknown. Germline V gene data show CDR1 as KGHSH and CDR2 as LQKENI. V lost 4 bases, J lost 4 bases, and 6 bases lay in between. The CDR3 sequence is 12 residues long. Documented time point: pre-sensitization, week 0. Treatment in this sample: therapeutic diphenylcyclopropenone sensitization with weekly scalp DPC. Donors were 18 to 70-year-old alopecia patients suitable for DPC. The data are from a study of human T cells and chemical hapten exposure. Study-wide context: All through the approximately 24-week study, the scalp of each patient received diphenylcyclopropenone doses weekly. Points from the study as a whole: Following DPC sensitization, TCRs present above 1 in 1000 frequency showed no change.

TCRdb independently ran MiXCR on the RACE reads; one entry per CDR3 protein. The sample consists of over 85,000 distinct CDR3 sequences, roughly a tenth of them appearing once. This TCR derives from a woman aged 55-69 years with alopecia areata. Some clones in this sample may be carry-over from other donors' samples. V is TRBV18 and J is TRBJ2-3; D not resolved. This sample comprised whole blood, obtained in connection with sensitization to the hapten diphenylcyclopropenone (DPC). CDR3 region: CASSHGSDTQYF. CDR3 bases: TGTGCCAGCTCACATGGCTCAGATACGCAGTATTTT.